This T cell receptor (beta chain) was recovered during a study of naive and memory T cell subsets. Findings of the study overall: Potentially, T cell activation and differentiation skew this RNA-based measurement.

Trimming took 6 bases from V and 5 from J, leaving 16 bases between them. Per the germline V gene, CDR1 is DFQATT and CDR2 is SNEGSKA (reference sequence). The CDR3 loop spans 13 amino acids. A UMI-containing oligonucleotide was joined by 3' ligation to the TCR cDNA template. RNA was extracted from around 2.7 ml of whole blood of healthy adults. This clonotype has more than one count but fewer than ten. Its matching antigen is unknown. Ligated cDNA underwent four rounds of PCR with nested alpha and beta constant region primers and SP2. Using its own MiXCR run on the 5' RACE reads, TCRdb lists one record per CDR3 protein. Of about 62,000 distinct CDR3 sequences in the sample, approximately 8% were seen once.

The gene calls are TRBV20-1 and TRBJ2-5; TRBD1 or TRBD2 may be the D gene (5 bases each). The receptor was derived from a female donor in good health. The CDR3 here is CSARETNRETQYF. The CDR3 DNA reads TGCAGTGCCAGGGAGACGAATAGGGAGACCCAGTACTTC.